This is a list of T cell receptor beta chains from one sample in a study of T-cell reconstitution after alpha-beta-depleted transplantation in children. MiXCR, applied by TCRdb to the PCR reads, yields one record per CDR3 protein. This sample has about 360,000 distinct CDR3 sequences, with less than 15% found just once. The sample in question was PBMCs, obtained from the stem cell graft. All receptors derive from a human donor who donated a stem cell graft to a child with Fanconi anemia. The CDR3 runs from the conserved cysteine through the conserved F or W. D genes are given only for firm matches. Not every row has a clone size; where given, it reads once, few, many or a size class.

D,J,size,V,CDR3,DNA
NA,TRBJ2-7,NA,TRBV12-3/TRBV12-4,CASSSLEGFPYEQYF,TGTGCCAGCAGCTCGCTTGAGGGGTTTCCCTACGAGCAGTACTTC
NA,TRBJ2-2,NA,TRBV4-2,CASSLSPSRNTGELFF,TGTGCCAGCAGCCTAAGTCCCAGTAGGAACACCGGGGAGCTGTTTTTT
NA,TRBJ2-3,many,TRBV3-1,CASSQGGPTDTQYF,TGTGCCAGCAGCCAAGGAGGACCGACAGATACGCAGTATTTT
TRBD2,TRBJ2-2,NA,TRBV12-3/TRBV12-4,CASTPRGGPNTGELFF,TGTGCCAGCACGCCACGGGGGGGCCCAAACACCGGGGAGCTGTTTTTT
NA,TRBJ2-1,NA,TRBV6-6,CASSPGSLFQFF,TGTGCCAGCAGCCCCGGGTCCCTATTTCAGTTCTTC
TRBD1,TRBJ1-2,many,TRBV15,CATSRTLLAGGSYGYTF,TGTGCCACCAGCAGAACGCTTTTGGCAGGGGGGAGCTATGGCTACACCTTC
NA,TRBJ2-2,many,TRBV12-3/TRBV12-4,CASSRTGSNTGELFF,TGTGCCAGCAGTCGAACAGGCTCGAACACCGGGGAGCTGTTTTTT
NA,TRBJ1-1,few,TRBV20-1,CSARSRVNTEAFF,TGCAGTGCTAGGTCTCGGGTGAACACTGAAGCTTTCTTT
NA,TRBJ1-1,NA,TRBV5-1,CASSLAGGGDTEAFF,TGCGCCAGCAGCTTGGCCGGGGGTGGGGACACTGAAGCTTTCTTT
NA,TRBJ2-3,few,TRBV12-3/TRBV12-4,CASTLRGVFTDTQYF,TGTGCCAGCACTCTAAGGGGGGTGTTCACAGATACGCAGTATTTT
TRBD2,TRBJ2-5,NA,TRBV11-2,CASGLAGAQETQYF,TGTGCCAGCGGACTAGCGGGGGCACAAGAGACCCAGTACTTC
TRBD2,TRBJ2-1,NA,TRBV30,CAWSHGLEKDEQFF,TGTGCCTGGAGCCACGGACTAGAAAAAGATGAGCAGTTCTTC
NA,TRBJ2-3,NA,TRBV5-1,CATTVSGLPTDTQYF,TGCGCCACCACCGTGTCAGGCCTGCCCACAGATACGCAGTATTTT
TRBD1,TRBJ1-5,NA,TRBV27,CASSPTGTGVQGPQHF,TGTGCCAGCAGTCCGACCGGGACAGGGGTTCAGGGGCCCCAGCATTTT
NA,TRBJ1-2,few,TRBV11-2,CASSPDRSHGYTF,TGTGCCAGCAGCCCCGACAGGTCACATGGCTACACCTTC
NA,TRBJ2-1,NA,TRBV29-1,CSVTGGGRNEQFF,TGCAGCGTTACAGGGGGGGGACGTAATGAGCAGTTCTTC
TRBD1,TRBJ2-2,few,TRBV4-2,CASSLDRGLNTGELFF,TGTGCCAGCAGCCTTGACAGGGGCTTAAACACCGGGGAGCTGTTTTTT
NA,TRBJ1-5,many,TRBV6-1,CASSSKYRDGVFNQPQHF,TGTGCCAGCAGCTCTAAGTACCGGGACGGAGTTTTCAATCAGCCCCAGCATTTT
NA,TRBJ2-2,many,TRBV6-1,CASRGTISGELFF,TGTGCCAGCAGGGGGACCATATCCGGGGAGCTGTTTTTT
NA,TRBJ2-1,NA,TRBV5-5,CASSLVRGPTGEQFF,TGTGCCAGCAGCTTAGTCCGGGGGCCTACGGGTGAGCAGTTCTTC
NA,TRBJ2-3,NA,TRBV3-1,CASSQDGQQDTQYF,TGTGCCAGCAGCCAGGACGGGCAGCAAGATACGCAGTATTTT
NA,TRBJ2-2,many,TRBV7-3,CASSLPPTGELFF,TGTGCCAGCAGTTTACCACCTACCGGGGAGCTGTTTTTT
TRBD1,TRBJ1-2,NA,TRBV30,CAQGGTNYGYTF,TGTGCCCAGGGGGGTACTAACTATGGCTACACCTTC
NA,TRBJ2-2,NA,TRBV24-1,CATSPTPGRQTNTGELFF,TGTGCCACCAGTCCCACACCGGGACGCCAAACGAACACCGGGGAGCTGTTTTTT
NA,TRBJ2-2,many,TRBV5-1,CASSQVVSITNTGELFF,TGCGCCAGCAGCCAAGTAGTCTCGATAACGAACACCGGGGAGCTGTTTTTT
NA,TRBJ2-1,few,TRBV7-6,CASSLGGGGGHEQFF,TGTGCCAGCAGCTTAGGAGGGGGCGGGGGCCATGAGCAGTTCTTC
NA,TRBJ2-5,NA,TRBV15,CATTRGGQETQYF,TGTGCCACTACCAGGGGGGGACAAGAGACCCAGTACTTC
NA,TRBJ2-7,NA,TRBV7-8,CASSLALELSYEQYF,TGTGCCAGCAGCTTAGCGCTGGAGTTATCCTACGAGCAGTACTTC
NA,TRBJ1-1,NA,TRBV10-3,CAISESSLMEAFF,TGTGCCATCAGTGAGTCCTCCTTAATGGAGGCTTTCTTT
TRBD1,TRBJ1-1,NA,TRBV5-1,CASSSRWTGENTEAFF,TGCGCCAGCAGCTCTCGGTGGACAGGGGAGAACACTGAAGCTTTCTTT
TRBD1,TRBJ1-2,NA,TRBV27,CASSFSGQDYGYTF,TGTGCCAGCAGTTTCTCAGGACAGGACTATGGCTACACCTTC
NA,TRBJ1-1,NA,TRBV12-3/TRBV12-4,CASSSAGLNTEAFF,TGTGCCAGCAGTTCCGCAGGACTGAACACTGAAGCTTTCTTT
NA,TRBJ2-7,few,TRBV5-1,CASSLDGEAYEQYF,TGCGCCAGCAGCTTGGATGGGGAGGCCTACGAGCAGTACTTC
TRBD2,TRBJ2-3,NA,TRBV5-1,CASSSTSGRALDTQYF,TGCGCCAGCAGCTCAACTAGCGGGAGGGCCCTTGATACGCAGTATTTT
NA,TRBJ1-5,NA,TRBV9,CASSAFGSNQPQHF,TGTGCCAGCAGCGCCTTCGGCAGCAATCAGCCCCAGCATTTT
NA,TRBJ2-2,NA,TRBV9,CASSVEAGSNTGELFF,TGTGCCAGCAGCGTAGAGGCGGGATCGAACACCGGGGAGCTGTTTTTT
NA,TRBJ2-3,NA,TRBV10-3,CAIKEGASTQYF,TGTGCCATCAAAGAAGGAGCCAGTACGCAGTATTTT
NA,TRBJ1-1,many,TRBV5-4,CASSSDNLEAFF,TGTGCCAGCAGCTCTGACAACTTGGAAGCTTTCTTT
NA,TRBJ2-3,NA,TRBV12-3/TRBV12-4,CASSQTQGGTQYF,TGTGCCAGCAGTCAGACCCAAGGGGGTACGCAGTATTTT
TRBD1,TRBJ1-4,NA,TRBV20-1,CSAPGTGYEKLFF,TGCAGTGCTCCCGGGACAGGGTATGAAAAACTGTTTTTT
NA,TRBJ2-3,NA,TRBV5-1,CASRPRTKTSTDTQYF,TGCGCCAGCAGACCTCGGACTAAGACTAGCACAGATACGCAGTATTTT
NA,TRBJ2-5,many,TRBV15,CATSGVTAGLGETQYF,TGTGCCACCAGCGGCGTTACCGCAGGGTTGGGGGAGACCCAGTACTTC